This entry features one TCR beta chain sequence. Its binding antigen is unknown. No base quality information exists; no much larger clone differs at one position. Per the germline V gene, MNHEY is the CDR1 and SVGAGI is the CDR2. V gives up 6 bases and J gives up 2 bases, and the segment between their germline ends measures 10 bases. Reading from cysteine to phenylalanine, the CDR3 counts 13 amino acids. Of all the DNA, just the CDR3 is kept, 39 bases in frame from base 1. This specimen's time point label, per the study, means: baseline before first vaccination. The treatment or condition label of this sample denotes: meningococcal conjugate vaccine given as trial control. The vaccinee samples were drawn from two UK trials, COV001 and COV002, one of which was a single-blind randomized controlled phase 2/3 trial testing AZD1222 (ChAdOx1 nCoV-19) in healthy adults. Trial participant PBMC samples were collected at day 0 and day 28 after the second dose for TCRbeta chain sequencing.

The data were obtained in a study of T cell responses to AZD1222 COVID-19 vaccine (dated by TCRdb to about 2021). Concerning the study at large: A total of 233 trial participants underwent TCR sequencing, of whom under 220 had received two doses of AZD1222 and about 26 had received two doses of the MenACWY control vaccine. Trial participants were enrolled by age into subgroups of 18-55, 56-69 and 70-plus years, and about 150, 27 and 61 TCR-sequenced participants, respectively, were included in these subgroups. Beyond this particular receptor, the publication reports: Nearly half of unique spike-specific TCRs reportedly recognized epitopes outside regions mutated in the B.1.351 and B.1.1.7 variants. The vaccine-associated CD4 TCRs covered the entire spike protein, and the dominant responses fell in regions 160-218 and 743-854. Conclusions about previously exposed vaccinees are limited, since just six or seven AZD1222 recipients were seropositive for SARS-CoV-2 at baseline. Most participants were white British and females outnumbered males, and the authors suggested that clonal diversity may have been underestimated. The 56-69-year group was small, and its depth increase did not reach significance, likely because of low power. Because no day 14 peak-response samples were available, repertoires were characterized only after the peak T cell response. After two AZD1222 doses, both the breadth and the depth of spike-specific TCRs were significantly higher than at day 0 and than in MenACWY recipients.

The CDR3 regions of human TCRbeta chains were analyzed by immunosequencing. The published analysis was carried out like this. Repertoire TCRs were matched against a reference library of SARS-CoV-2-specific TCRs generated with the MIRA antigen-specificity platform. Breadth meant the fraction of unique TCRs that were SARS-CoV-2-associated, whereas depth meant the fraction of total T cells that were SARS-CoV-2-associated. Each spike-specific TCR was assigned to its reactive spike region and to a CD4 or CD8 class using the MIRA data. Log10-transformed breadth and depth values were compared by one-way ANOVA with Sidak's multiple comparisons tests. The immuneACCESS repertoire file appears here via TCRdb, limited to in-frame rearrangements. These files lack a portion of the clones; in checked studies, under half of the deficit traces to unresolved V genes, and the cause of the others is not known. V and J calls plus clone size are reproduced from that table; the DNA served to infer D and trimming. This sample lists about 150,000 clones; 70% to 90% were detected once. The ten largest clones capture 5.5% of the sample.

The chain was built from TRBV6-5 and TRBJ1-2; no D segment can be confidently identified. The sample here was peripheral blood, taken on day 0 of MenACWY control vaccination. The TCR comes from an adult in good health. The DNA sequence is given as TGTGCCAGCAGCCGCACAGTGAACTATGGCTACACCTTC. Translated, it reads CASSRTVNYGYTF.